This T cell receptor (beta chain) was recovered during a study of T-cell reconstitution after alpha-beta-depleted transplantation in children. This clonotype has a count of ten or more. The antigen is not known. Preparation of the TCRbeta library used unique molecular identifiers. TCRdb reprocessed the PCR reads with MiXCR, giving one entry per CDR3 protein. The sample records 400,000 to 550,000 distinct CDR3 sequences, about 10% being singletons. Notes on the study in general: High day-60 TCRbeta diversity in some patients came from surviving recipient T cells and thymic progenitors.

The V gene end was trimmed by 3 bases and the J gene end by 5 bases; junction bases not matched to a gene: 3. CDR3 length: 12 residues. Germline values: CDR1 DFQATT, CDR2 SNEGSKA (reference sequence). The material was PBMCs, obtained before TCRalphabeta/CD19-depleted stem cell transplant. This chain uses TRBV20-1 with TRBJ2-7; TRBD2 matches at 8 bases. The source is a child between 2 and 9 years old with inherited bone marrow failure, due to receive a stem cell transplant. CDR3 sequence reads: CSASGRVNEQYF. As DNA, the CDR3 is TGCAGTGCTAGCGGGAGGGTTAACGAGCAGTACTTC.